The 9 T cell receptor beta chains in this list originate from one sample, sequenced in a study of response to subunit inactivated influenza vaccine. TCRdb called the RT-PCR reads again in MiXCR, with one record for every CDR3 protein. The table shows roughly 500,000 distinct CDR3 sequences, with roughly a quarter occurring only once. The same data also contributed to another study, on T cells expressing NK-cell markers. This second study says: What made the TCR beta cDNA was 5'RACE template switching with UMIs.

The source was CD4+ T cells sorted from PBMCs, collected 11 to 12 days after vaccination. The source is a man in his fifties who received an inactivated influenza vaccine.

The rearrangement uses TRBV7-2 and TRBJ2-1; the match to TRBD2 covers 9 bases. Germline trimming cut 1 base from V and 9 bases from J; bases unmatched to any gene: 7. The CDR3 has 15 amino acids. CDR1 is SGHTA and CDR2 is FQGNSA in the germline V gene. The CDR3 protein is CASSLGGSGRVEQFF. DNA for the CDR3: TGTGCCAGCAGCTTAGGTGGTAGCGGGAGAGTTGAGCAGTTCTTC.

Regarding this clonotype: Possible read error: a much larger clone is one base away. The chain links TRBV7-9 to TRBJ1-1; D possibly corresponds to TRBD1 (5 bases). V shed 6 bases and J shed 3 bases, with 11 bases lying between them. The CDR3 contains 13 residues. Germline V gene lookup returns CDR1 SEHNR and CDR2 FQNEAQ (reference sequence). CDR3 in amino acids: CASSSRQHTEAFF. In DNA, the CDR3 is TGTGCCAGCAGTTCGCGACAGCACACTGAAGCTTTCTTT.

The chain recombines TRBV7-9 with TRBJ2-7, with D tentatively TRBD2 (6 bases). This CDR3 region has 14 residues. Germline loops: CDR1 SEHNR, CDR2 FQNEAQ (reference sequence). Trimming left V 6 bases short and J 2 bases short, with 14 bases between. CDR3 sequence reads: CASRATGGTYEQYF. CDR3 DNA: TGTGCCAGCAGAGCGACCGGGGGAACCTACGAGCAGTACTTC.

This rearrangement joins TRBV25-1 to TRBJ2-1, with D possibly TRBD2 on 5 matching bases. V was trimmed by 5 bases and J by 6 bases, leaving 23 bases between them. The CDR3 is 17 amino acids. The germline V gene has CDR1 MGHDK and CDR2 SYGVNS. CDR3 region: CASSQRAIARDFNEQFF. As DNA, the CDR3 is TGTGCCAGCAGTCAGAGGGCCATAGCGCGAGACTTCAATGAGCAGTTCTTC.

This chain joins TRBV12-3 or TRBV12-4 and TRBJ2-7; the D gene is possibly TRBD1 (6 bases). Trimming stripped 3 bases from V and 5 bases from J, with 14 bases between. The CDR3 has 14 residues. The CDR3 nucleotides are TGTGCCAGCAGTTTTTTACAGGGATGGAACGAGCAGTACTTC. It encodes CASSFLQGWNEQYF.

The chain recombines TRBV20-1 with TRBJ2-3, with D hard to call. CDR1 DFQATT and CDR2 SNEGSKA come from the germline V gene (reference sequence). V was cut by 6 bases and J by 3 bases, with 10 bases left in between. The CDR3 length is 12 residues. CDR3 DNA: TGCAGTGCCCGGATAGGGACAGATACGCAGTATTTT. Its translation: CSARIGTDTQYF.

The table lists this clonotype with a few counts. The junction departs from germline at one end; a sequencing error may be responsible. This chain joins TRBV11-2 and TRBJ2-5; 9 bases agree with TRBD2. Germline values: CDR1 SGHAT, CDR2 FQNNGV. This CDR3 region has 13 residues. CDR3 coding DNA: TGTGCCAGCAGCTCCAAATTTAGCGGGAGAATGCTCTTC. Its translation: CASSSKFSGRMLF.

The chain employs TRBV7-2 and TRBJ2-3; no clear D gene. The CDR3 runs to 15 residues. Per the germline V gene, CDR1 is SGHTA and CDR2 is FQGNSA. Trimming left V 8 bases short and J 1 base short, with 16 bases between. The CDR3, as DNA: TGTGCCAGCTCAGTCAGGCCTTCTGGCACAGATACGCAGTATTTT. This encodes CASSVRPSGTDTQYF. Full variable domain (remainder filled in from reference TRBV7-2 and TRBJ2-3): GAGVSQSPSNKVTEKGKDVELRCDPISGHTALYWYRQSLGQGLEFLIYFQGNSAPDKSGLPSDRFSAERTGGSVSTLTIQRTQQEDSAVYLCASSVRPSGTDTQYFGPGTRLTVL.

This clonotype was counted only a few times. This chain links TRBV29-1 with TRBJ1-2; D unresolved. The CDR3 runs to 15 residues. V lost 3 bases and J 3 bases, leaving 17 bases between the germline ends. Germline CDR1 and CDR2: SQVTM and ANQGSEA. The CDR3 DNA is TGCAGCGTTGATCTGCCCGGAGATGGGGACTATGGCTACACCTTC. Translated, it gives CSVDLPGDGDYGYTF.